This T cell receptor (beta chain) was found in a study of blood T cell repertoires in COVID-19 (dated by TCRdb to about 2020). Regarding the study in general: Samples covering the acute and convalescent phases of COVID-19 were provided by collaborators in the United States, Italy and Spain. The prospective study material was composed of cDNA or gDNA derived from T cells, B-cell-depleted T cells, or PBMCs. The samples were drawn from two sources: the first 160 participants of the ongoing ImmuneRACE study, and some 1,300 subjects contributed by 6 global collaborators. The repertoires were made available in a free public database intended to serve as a resource for research on the immune response to SARS-CoV-2. HLA class I and class II types, where available, came from metadata supplied by the sample provider rather than from assay-based typing. Nearly every sample came with metadata listing a de-identified subject ID, COVID-19 status, age in years and sex. The dataset comprised deeply sampled blood TCRbeta repertoires from subjects exposed to, actively infected with, or recovered from COVID-19. Results and caveats for the whole study, not just this receptor: How much clinical and demographic metadata was included differed by source and by participant, and the metadata was provided uncurated.

TCRbeta CDR3 regions were amplified from genomic DNA using the immunoSEQ Assay, a bias-controlled multiplex PCR. Under the source paper's analysis protocol: The number of nucleated cells in each sample was estimated from the amplification of reference gene primers within the assay. To quantify the absolute abundance of each unique TCRbeta CDR3 rearrangement, sequence reads were collapsed and filtered. Productive Simpson clonality was computed per sample as the square root of Simpson's diversity index over productive rearrangements. TCRdb provides this immuneACCESS table in a form limited to in-frame rearrangements. Some clones are lacking; in checked studies, under half of them reflect an unresolved V gene, and why the rest are absent is not known. For V, J and clone size, that table is used; D and trimming come from the DNA. A total of about 140,000 clones appear in this sample, roughly 81% of them only once. Nearly 3.5% of the sample comes from the top ten.

Remarks on this clone: Its recognized antigen is unknown. Qualities for individual bases were not recorded, and no much larger clone is one base off.

CDR1 and CDR2 are drawn from the germline V gene: SGHRS, YFSETQ. Measured from the cysteine to the phenylalanine, the CDR3 is 17 residues long. CDR3 DNA only is kept here, 51 bases in frame from base 1. For this chain, trimming is 1 base at the V end and 2 bases at the J end, and the number of junction bases without a gene match is 7. Participants in the prospective study were enrolled through a virtual design, were aged roughly 18 to 100 years, and lived in 24 United States geographic areas. In the prospective study, participants were assigned to cohorts based on the clinical history participants reported in a screening survey and a study questionnaire. Mobile phlebotomists in the prospective study collected whole blood, serum and a nasopharyngeal or oropharyngeal swab from every participant. Participants in the prospective study had the option to provide additional blood draws and questionnaires over an approximately 2-month period. Before DNA extraction, prospective study blood samples were shipped either frozen or at room temperature.

The TCR originated in a woman in her fifties or sixties with acute COVID-19. The receptor chain draws on TRBV5-1 and TRBJ2-3; TRBD2 aligns with 10 central bases. The sample taken for sequencing was PBMCs or T cells enriched from blood (not recorded which). The DNA is as follows: TGCGCCAGCAGCTTGCGGGCTAGCGGGAGACCCACAGATACGCAGTATTTT. Translated, this gives CASSLRASGRPTDTQYF.